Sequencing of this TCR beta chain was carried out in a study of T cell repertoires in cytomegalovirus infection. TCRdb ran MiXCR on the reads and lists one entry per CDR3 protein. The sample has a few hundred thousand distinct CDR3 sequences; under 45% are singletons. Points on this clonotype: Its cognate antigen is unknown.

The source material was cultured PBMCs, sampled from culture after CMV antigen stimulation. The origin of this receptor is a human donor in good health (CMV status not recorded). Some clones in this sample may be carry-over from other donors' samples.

The DNA of the CDR3 is TGCAGTGCTAGAGTGCGGACTAGCGTGGCCTACAATGAGCAGTTCTTC. Its translation: CSARVRTSVAYNEQFF. The V call is TRBV20-1, the J call TRBJ2-1; the match to TRBD2 covers 9 bases. Germline V gene data show CDR1 as DFQATT and CDR2 as SNEGSKA (reference sequence). Unmatched junction bases numbered 6, after V lost 1 base and J lost 2 bases. There are 16 residues in the CDR3.